A single sample is the source of the 20 T cell receptor beta chains below, sequenced in a study of early T cells in non-severe SARS-CoV-2 infection. MiXCR was run by TCRdb on the 5' RACE reads, yielding one entry per CDR3 protein. This sample carries 40,000 to 55,000 distinct CDR3 sequences, roughly 13% of them seen once, and the ten largest clones take 10%. The sequencing sample was made of whole blood. The receptors stem from an adult who was a healthcare worker with PCR-confirmed SARS-CoV-2 infection or an uninfected control (not recorded which).

The chain is built from TRBV6-1 and TRBJ1-1; 9 bases align to TRBD1. The CDR3 is 13 amino acids. Germline lookup yields CDR1 MNHNS and CDR2 SASEGT. Trimming at V came to 7 bases and at J to 3 bases, leaving 3 bases not matched to a gene. The CDR3 DNA reads as TGTGCCAGCAAGGGGACAGGGTACACTGAAGCTTTCTTT. Its translation: CASKGTGYTEAFF.

The V gene is TRBV5-1, the J gene TRBJ2-7; D remains ambiguous. This CDR3 region has 12 residues. From germline, CDR1 is SGHRS and CDR2 YFSETQ. The germline V and J ends were trimmed by 4 bases and 5 bases, with 10 bases remaining between them. This CDR3 reads CASSPPGDEQYF. CDR3 DNA: TGCGCCAGCAGCCCACCTGGGGACGAGCAGTACTTC.

This clonotype came up many times. V gene TRBV12-3 or TRBV12-4 combines with J gene TRBJ1-2; D ambiguous. V gave up 2 bases and J gave up 7 bases, with 14 bases separating them. The CDR3 is 14 amino acids. The CDR3 protein is CASSLSGEWGGYTF. The CDR3 DNA is TGTGCCAGCAGTTTATCCGGGGAATGGGGTGGCTACACCTTC.

The sample holds one count of this clonotype. The chain uses TRBV4-1 and TRBJ2-1, with D tentatively TRBD1 (5 bases). CDR1 is MGHRA and CDR2 is YSYEKL in the germline V gene. Deletions cut 0 bases from V and 2 bases from J, with 8 bases between. The CDR3 is made up of 15 amino acids. DNA of the CDR3: TGCGCCAGCAGCCAAGAAGACAGAGCCTACAATGAGCAGTTCTTC. Translation: CASSQEDRAYNEQFF.

The V gene is TRBV20-1, the J gene TRBJ2-3; 8 bases match TRBD1. This CDR3 is 15 amino acids long. J lost 6 bases, V lost 5 bases, and 13 bases had no gene match. Looked up from germline, CDR1 is DFQATT and CDR2 is SNEGSKA (reference sequence). The chain's CDR3 is CSAPSKDRAMDTQYF. The CDR3 DNA follows: TGCAGTGCTCCTAGCAAGGACAGGGCGATGGATACGCAGTATTTT.

This clonotype has ten or more counts. V gene TRBV6-6 combines with J gene TRBJ1-5; TRBD1 aligns across 7 bases. The CDR3 extends over 15 amino acids. J gave up 4 bases and V 6 bases, and 9 bases lay outside the gene matches. Germline loops: CDR1 MNHNY, CDR2 SVGAGI (reference sequence). CDR3 amino acids: CASSLGQMRNQPQHF. In DNA form, the CDR3 reads TGTGCCAGCAGCCTGGGACAGATGCGGAATCAGCCCCAGCATTTT.

The gene calls are TRBV12-5 and TRBJ2-1; TRBD2 aligns across 11 bases. This CDR3 spans 15 amino acids. Germline CDR1 is LGHNT and CDR2 is FRNRAP. The V segment lost 2 bases and the J segment 8 bases; nucleotides outside the gene matches: 5. The chain's CDR3 is CASGLWIAGGHEQFF. The CDR3 bases are TGTGCTAGTGGTTTGTGGATAGCGGGGGGGCATGAGCAGTTCTTC.

The genes are TRBV28 and TRBJ2-7; 12 nucleotides match TRBD2. Germline CDR1 reads MDHEN; CDR2 reads SYDVKM. The CDR3 is 15 residues long. The trim removed 8 bases at V and 7 bases at J, leaving 12 bases unmatched. Here the CDR3 reads CASYPRLAGVGEQYF. The DNA for the CDR3 is TGTGCCAGCTATCCTAGACTAGCGGGAGTTGGAGAGCAGTACTTC. The whole variable domain, remainder taken from reference TRBV28 and TRBJ2-7, is DVKVTQSSRYLVKRTGEKVFLECVQDMDHENMFWYRQDPGLGLRLIYFSYDVKMKEKGDIPEGYSVSREKKERFSLILESASTNQTSMYLCASYPRLAGVGEQYFGPGTRLTVT.

The J gene is TRBJ2-7, the V gene TRBV5-1; no firm D call. V gave up 1 base and J gave up 5 bases, with 4 bases separating them. Germline CDR1 is SGHRS and CDR2 is YFSETQ. The CDR3 runs 11 residues. CDR3: CASSLPHEQYF. The CDR3 nucleotides read TGCGCCAGCAGCTTGCCCCACGAGCAGTACTTC.

This clonotype was seen a handful of times. J is TRBJ1-2 and V is TRBV9; tentatively, D is TRBD1 (5 bases). This CDR3 contains 14 residues. Trimming stripped 0 bases from V and 7 bases from J, with 13 bases between. Germline CDR1 SGDLS, CDR2 YYNGEE. CDR3 region: CASSVEARAAGYTF. The CDR3 coding sequence is TGTGCCAGCAGCGTAGAAGCCAGGGCGGCTGGCTACACCTTC.

This clonotype was seen at least ten times. The chain is built from TRBV29-1 and TRBJ2-7, with TRBD2 as a possible D gene (6 bases). In germline, CDR1 is SQVTM, CDR2 ANQGSEA. The CDR3 totals 14 residues. V was trimmed by 4 bases and J by 1 base, leaving 14 bases between them. The CDR3 reads CSVGRERDSYEQYF. In nucleotides, the CDR3 is TGCAGCGTTGGGAGGGAAAGAGATTCCTACGAGCAGTACTTC.

This clonotype was found many times. The chain employs TRBV20-1 and TRBJ1-5; D remains ambiguous. The CDR3 runs 14 residues. Germline V gives CDR1 DFQATT, CDR2 SNEGSKA (reference sequence). The V end lost 1 base, the J end lost 1 base, and 8 bases lay between the germline ends. The CDR3: CSARGTVSNQPQHF. In DNA, the CDR3 is TGCAGTGCTAGAGGAACGGTGAGCAATCAGCCCCAGCATTTT.

This clonotype is medium-sized within its sample. The CDR3 is CASSDYEQYF. The DNA for the CDR3 is TGTGCCAGCAGTGACTACGAGCAGTACTTC. This chain uses TRBV2 with TRBJ2-7; the D is unclear. The V end was cut by 3 bases, the J end by 3 bases, with 0 bases between. This CDR3 has 10 amino acids. In germline, CDR1 is SNHLY, CDR2 FYNNEI.

This clonotype was seen a few times. The V call is TRBV29-1, the J call TRBJ2-4; tentatively, D is TRBD2 (8 bases). V lost 1 base, J lost 8 bases, and 15 bases lay in between. Germline CDR1 and CDR2: SQVTM and ANQGSEA. CDR3 size: 14 residues. CDR3 DNA: TGCAGCGTTGAAGGGGGGACAGCGGGAGACATTCAGTACTTC. Its translation is CSVEGGTAGDIQYF.

This clonotype has a handful of counts. The chain has TRBV12-5 and TRBJ2-7; D assignment may be TRBD1 or TRBD2 (5 bases each). The CDR3 sequence is 11 residues long. Trimming removed 7 bases from V and 7 bases from J, with 11 bases in between. The germline V gene has CDR1 LGHNT and CDR2 FRNRAP. The CDR3 is CASANGGEQYF. CDR3 nucleotide sequence: TGTGCTAGTGCCAATGGGGGAGAGCAGTACTTC.

Ten or more counts support this clonotype. The chain combines TRBV3-1 with TRBJ1-3, with 8 bases lining up with TRBD1. The CDR3 is made up of 23 amino acids. Germline CDR1 is LGHDT and CDR2 is YNNKEL (reference sequence). V lost 1 base to trimming and J lost 4 bases; unmatched junction nucleotides: 27. CDR3 region: CASSQGPTPTWDRTLLSGNTIYF. DNA for the CDR3: TGTGCCAGCAGCCAAGGGCCCACACCCACCTGGGACAGGACCTTACTCTCAGGAAACACCATATATTTT.

There are many counts of this clonotype. The CDR3 DNA is TGCAGCGTTGACCGGGGCGCCTACAATGAGCAGTTCTTC. Its translation is CSVDRGAYNEQFF. V and J are TRBV29-1 and TRBJ2-1, with D perhaps TRBD1 or TRBD2 (5 bases each). The CDR3 consists of 13 residues. V gave up 3 bases and J gave up 2 bases, with 8 bases separating them. Germline CDR1 reads SQVTM; CDR2 reads ANQGSEA.

This clonotype was recorded at least ten times. V gene TRBV20-1 combines with J gene TRBJ2-4, with D possibly TRBD1 on 5 matching bases. This CDR3 comprises 13 residues. Germline-derived CDR1 and CDR2 are DFQATT and SNEGSKA (reference sequence). Trimming left V 1 base short and J 12 bases short, with 16 bases between. The CDR3 loop reads CSARVPTRVYQYF. DNA of the CDR3: TGCAGTGCTAGAGTCCCCACCAGGGTATATCAGTACTTC.

The chain joins TRBV29-1 to TRBJ1-1; 9 bases are shared with TRBD1. This CDR3 has 11 residues. Trimming removed 5 bases from V and 9 bases from J; junction bases left unmatched: 4. Germline V CDR1 and CDR2: SQVTM, ANQGSEA. The CDR3 here is CSVTQGAKAFF. CDR3 nucleotides: TGCAGCGTTACACAGGGGGCGAAAGCTTTCTTT.

V usage is TRBV2 and J usage is TRBJ2-1; unclear D gene. This CDR3 spans 15 amino acids. The ends were cut back, 6 bases at V and 7 bases at J, with 19 bases in the middle. In germline, CDR1 is SNHLY, CDR2 FYNNEI. CDR3 DNA: TGTGCCAGCAGCGTTGACCCCACCCCGTGGAATGAGCAGTTCTTC. Its protein is CASSVDPTPWNEQFF.